The 10 T cell receptor beta chains listed next were all sequenced from one sample in a study of T cell responses to AZD1222 COVID-19 vaccine. Profiled with immunoSEQ multiplex PCR; TCRdb holds only in-frame clones, not every one. The table lists approximately 130,000 clones, approximately 93% of them singletons. The sample in question was peripheral blood, obtained on day 0 of AZD1222 vaccination. These receptors came from an adult in good health.

The chain carries TRBV28 and TRBJ2-7; D may correspond to TRBD1 or TRBD2 (5 bases each). The CDR3 has 12 residues. CDR1 and CDR2 from the germline V gene are MDHEN and SYDVKM. The V and J ends lost 2 bases and 13 bases respectively, with 15 bases between them. CDR3 nucleotide sequence: TGTGCCAGCAGTTTAGCGGCTTCAGGGAGATACTTC. This sequence encodes CASSLAASGRYF.

This clone came up a few times. The chain carries TRBV3-1 (or the pseudogene TRBV3-2) and TRBJ1-4; TRBD1 aligns across 7 bases. Unmatched junction bases numbered 6, after V lost 0 bases and J lost 8 bases. CDR1 is LGHDT and CDR2 is YNNKEL in the germline V gene (reference sequence). This CDR3 contains 15 residues. Here the CDR3 DNA reads TGTGCCAGCAGCCAAGAGCCAGGGGGTTGGGAAAAACTGTTTTTT. Its translation is CASSQEPGGWEKLFF.

The chain couples TRBV28 to TRBJ2-1; 7 bases map to TRBD1. CDR3 length: 15 residues. Germline V lookup: CDR1 MDHEN, CDR2 SYDVKM. V lost 6 bases and J lost 2; bases outside the gene matches: 7. CDR3 sequence (DNA): TGTGCCAGCAGCGGAACAGGGGTCGCCTACAATGAGCAGTTCTTC. It codes for CASSGTGVAYNEQFF. The full variable domain, completed using reference TRBV28 and TRBJ2-1, is DVKVTQSSRYLVKRTGEKVFLECVQDMDHENMFWYRQDPGLGLRLIYFSYDVKMKEKGDIPEGYSVSREKKERFSLILESASTNQTSMYLCASSGTGVAYNEQFFGPGTRLTVL.

The J gene is TRBJ1-1, the V gene TRBV19, with TRBD1 matching over 7 bases. Trimming took 6 bases from V and 0 from J; bases not matched to a gene: 16. CDR1 is LNHDA, CDR2 SQIVND, per germline (reference sequence). CDR3 length: 18 residues. In nucleotides, the CDR3 is TGTGCCAGTAGCCCGAATAAACTTCCCGGGACAGTGAACACTGAAGCTTTCTTT. This translates into CASSPNKLPGTVNTEAFF.

The gene calls are TRBV29-1 and TRBJ1-1; 7 bases line up with TRBD1. V dropped 0 bases and J dropped 4; count of bases not matched to a gene: 8. CDR3 size: 15 residues. Germline V gives CDR1 SQVTM, CDR2 ANQGSEA. Here the CDR3 DNA reads TGCAGCGTTGAAGATCCCGTGTCAGGGGGCACTGAAGCTTTCTTT. Amino acids: CSVEDPVSGGTEAFF.

V gene TRBV25-1 combines with J gene TRBJ1-1, with D maybe TRBD1 (6 bases). Trimming pared 4 bases from V and 0 bases from J, leaving 9 bases between. The CDR3 runs 14 residues. Germline loops: CDR1 MGHDK, CDR2 SYGVNS. The CDR3 DNA reads as TGTGCCAGCAGTGTTGGGGGCATGAACACTGAAGCTTTCTTT. Protein product: CASSVGGMNTEAFF.

V is TRBV7-9 and J is TRBJ2-7; no reliable D call. V was pared by 7 bases and J by 3 bases, with 19 bases between. CDR1 and CDR2 from the germline V gene are SEHNR and FQNEAQ (reference sequence). The CDR3 sequence is 15 residues long. CDR3 sequence reads: CASIPQTAANYEQYF. The CDR3 bases are TGTGCCAGCATCCCACAGACGGCCGCCAACTACGAGCAGTACTTC. Looking up the rest from reference TRBV7-9 and TRBJ2-7 gives the full variable domain: DTGVSQNPRHKITKRGQNVTFRCDPISEHNRLYWYRQTLGQGPEFLTYFQNEAQLEKSRLLSDRFSAERPKGSFSTLEIQRTEQGDSAMYLCASIPQTAANYEQYFGPGTRLTVT.

The chain recombines TRBV7-3 with TRBJ2-1, with D maybe TRBD2 (7 bases). Germline V gives CDR1 SGHTA, CDR2 FQGTGA. The V end lost 1 base, the J end lost 7 bases, and 17 bases lay between the germline ends. CDR3 length: 16 amino acids. Here the CDR3 DNA reads TGTGCCAGCAGCTTAAAAGGCGGGGGCGTCTGGAATGAGCAGTTCTTC. Amino acids: CASSLKGGGVWNEQFF.

This rearrangement joins TRBV7-3 to TRBJ2-2; D gene ambiguous. Germline V lookup: CDR1 SGHTA, CDR2 FQGTGA. Trimming stripped 0 bases from V and 7 bases from J, with 3 bases between. This CDR3 spans 12 amino acids. In nucleotides, the CDR3 is TGTGCCAGCAGCTTAACGGACGGGGAGCTGTTTTTT. Amino acid sequence: CASSLTDGELFF.

This CDR3 is CASSSSGTVNTEAFF. Written as DNA, the CDR3 is TGTGCCAGCAGCTCCTCCGGGACGGTGAACACTGAAGCTTTCTTT. The chain has TRBV11-2 and TRBJ1-1, with D possibly matching TRBD1 (5 bases). Germline CDR1 SGHAT, CDR2 FQNNGV. Trimming removed 4 bases from V and 0 bases from J, with 12 bases in between. The CDR3 is 15 residues long.